This TCR beta chain was found in a study of blood T cells in healthy people across ages. The CDR3 has 13 amino acids. CDR1 is SQVTM and CDR2 is ANQGSEA in the germline V gene. V was pared by 6 bases and J by 3 bases, with 12 bases between. RNA extraction gave at least 5 micrograms of total RNA per sample. With a J-beta primer mix and a sample-barcoded 5' primer, a second PCR ran 7 to 11 cycles. Each CDR3 protein is one row after TCRdb ran MiXCR on the 5' RACE reads. The sample shows about 640,000 distinct CDR3 sequences, 45% to 65% of them seen only once. Sequencing was done on a sample of blood. The gene calls are TRBV29-1 and TRBJ2-4, with a tentative D call TRBD1 (6 bases). The TCR was taken from a man in his fifties or sixties in good health. CDR3 DNA sequence: TGCAGCGTACAGGGACCTAACAAAAACATTCAGTACTTC. Protein: CSVQGPNKNIQYF.